This TCR beta chain appears in the sequencing data of a study of spatial heterogeneity in lung cancer. Findings of the study overall: Counts of expanded intratumoral alpha and beta TCRs tracked tumor mutation counts.

MiXCR, applied by TCRdb to the 5' RACE reads, yields one record per CDR3 protein. Of 9,900 or so distinct CDR3 sequences in the sample, 7% to 9% were seen once. With respect to this clonotype: Its cognate antigen is unknown.

This CDR3 spans 14 amino acids. J lost 1 base, V lost 6 bases, and 4 bases had no gene match. CDR1 MNHNS and CDR2 SASEGT come from the germline V gene. Time point noted: sample taken at primary tumor resection. The chain uses TRBV6-1 and TRBJ1-2, with 8 bases identical to TRBD1. The sample was lung tumor tissue, taken at surgery. This clonotype was sampled from a male donor with early-stage non-small cell lung cancer. CDR3 region: CASRMTGVNYGYTF. CDR3 DNA sequence: TGTGCCAGCAGGATGACAGGGGTTAACTATGGCTACACCTTC.